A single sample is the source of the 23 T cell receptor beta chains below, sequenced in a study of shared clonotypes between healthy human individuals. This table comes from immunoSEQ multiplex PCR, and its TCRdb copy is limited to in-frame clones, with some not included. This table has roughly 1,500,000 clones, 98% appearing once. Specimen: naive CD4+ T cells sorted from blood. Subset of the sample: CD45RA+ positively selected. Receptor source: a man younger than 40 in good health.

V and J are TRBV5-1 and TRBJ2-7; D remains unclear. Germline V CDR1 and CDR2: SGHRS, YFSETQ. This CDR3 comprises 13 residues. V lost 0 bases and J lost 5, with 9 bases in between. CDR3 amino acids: CASSLGTWNEQYF. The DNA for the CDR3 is TGCGCCAGCAGCTTGGGCACGTGGAACGAGCAGTACTTC.

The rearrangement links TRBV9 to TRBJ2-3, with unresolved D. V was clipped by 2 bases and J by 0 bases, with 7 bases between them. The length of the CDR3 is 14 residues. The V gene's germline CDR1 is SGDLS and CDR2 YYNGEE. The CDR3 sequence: CASSVTDSTDTQYF. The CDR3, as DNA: TGTGCCAGCAGCGTTACGGATAGCACAGATACGCAGTATTTT. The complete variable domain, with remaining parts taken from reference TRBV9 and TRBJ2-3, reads DSGVTQTPKHLITATGQRVTLRCSPRSGDLSVYWYQQSLDQGLQFLIQYYNGEERAKGNILERFSAQQFPDLHSELNLSSLELGDSALYFCASSVTDSTDTQYFGPGTRLTVL.

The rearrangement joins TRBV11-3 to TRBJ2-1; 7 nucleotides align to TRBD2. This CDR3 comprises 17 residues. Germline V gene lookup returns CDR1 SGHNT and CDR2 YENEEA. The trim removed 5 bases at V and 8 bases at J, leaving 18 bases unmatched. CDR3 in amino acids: CASSAGGGSILNDEQFF. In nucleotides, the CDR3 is TGTGCCAGCAGCGCAGGTGGCGGGAGTATTCTTAACGATGAGCAGTTCTTC.

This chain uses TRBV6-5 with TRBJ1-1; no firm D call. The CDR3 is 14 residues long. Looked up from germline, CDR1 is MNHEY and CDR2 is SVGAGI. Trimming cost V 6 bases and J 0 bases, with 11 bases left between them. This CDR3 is CASRNLRVNTEAFF. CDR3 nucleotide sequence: TGTGCCAGCAGAAACCTTCGGGTGAACACTGAAGCTTTCTTT.

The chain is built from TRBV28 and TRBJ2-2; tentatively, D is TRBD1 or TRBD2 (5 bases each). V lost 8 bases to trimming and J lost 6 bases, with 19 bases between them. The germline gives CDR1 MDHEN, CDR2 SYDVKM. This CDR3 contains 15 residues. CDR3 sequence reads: CASGVQRGSAGELFF. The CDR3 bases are TGTGCCAGCGGTGTCCAGAGGGGTAGTGCCGGGGAGCTGTTTTTT. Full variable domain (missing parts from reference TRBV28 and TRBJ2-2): DVKVTQSSRYLVKRTGEKVFLECVQDMDHENMFWYRQDPGLGLRLIYFSYDVKMKEKGDIPEGYSVSREKKERFSLILESASTNQTSMYLCASGVQRGSAGELFFGEGSRLTVL.

The CDR3 DNA reads as TGTGCCAGCAGCCTCAGGATAGCGGAAGAGACCCAGTACTTC. It specifies CASSLRIAEETQYF. This rearrangement joins TRBV5-4 to TRBJ2-5; a weak D match, TRBD2 (6 bases). Per the germline V gene, CDR1 is SGHNT and CDR2 is YYREEE (reference sequence). V gave up 4 bases and J gave up 3 bases, with 13 bases separating them. This CDR3 has 14 residues.

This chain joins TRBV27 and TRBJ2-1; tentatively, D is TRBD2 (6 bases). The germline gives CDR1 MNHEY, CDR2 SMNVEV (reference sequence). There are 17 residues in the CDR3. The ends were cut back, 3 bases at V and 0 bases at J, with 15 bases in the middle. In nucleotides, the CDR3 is TGTGCCAGCAGTTTCCCCGGGGGATCTGGCTCCTACAATGAGCAGTTCTTC. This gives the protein CASSFPGGSGSYNEQFF.

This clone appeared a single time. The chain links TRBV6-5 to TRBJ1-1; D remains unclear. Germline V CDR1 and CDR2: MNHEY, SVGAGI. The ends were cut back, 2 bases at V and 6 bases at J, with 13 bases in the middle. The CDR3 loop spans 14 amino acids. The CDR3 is CASSYLPSIAEAFF. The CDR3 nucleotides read TGTGCCAGCAGTTACCTTCCCTCGATAGCTGAAGCTTTCTTT.

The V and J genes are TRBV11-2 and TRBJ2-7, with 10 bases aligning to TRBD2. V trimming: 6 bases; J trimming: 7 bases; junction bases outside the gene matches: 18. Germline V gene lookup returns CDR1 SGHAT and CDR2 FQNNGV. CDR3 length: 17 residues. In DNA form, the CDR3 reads TGTGCCAGCAGGTTTGGGAGCGGGAGGGCCTTAGGGGAAGAGCAGTACTTC. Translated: CASRFGSGRALGEEQYF. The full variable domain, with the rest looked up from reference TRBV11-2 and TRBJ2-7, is EAGVAQSPRYKIIEKRQSVAFWCNPISGHATLYWYQQILGQGPKLLIQFQNNGVVDDSQLPKDRFSAERLKGVDSTLKIQPAKLEDSAVYLCASRFGSGRALGEEQYFGPGTRLTVT.

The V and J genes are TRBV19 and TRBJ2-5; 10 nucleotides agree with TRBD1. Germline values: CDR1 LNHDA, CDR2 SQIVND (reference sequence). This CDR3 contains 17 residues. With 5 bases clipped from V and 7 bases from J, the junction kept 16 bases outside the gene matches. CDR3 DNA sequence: TGTGCCAGTAGTCCCCGGGACAGGGGAGGGCTAGCCGCGACCCAGTACTTC. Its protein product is CASSPRDRGGLAATQYF.

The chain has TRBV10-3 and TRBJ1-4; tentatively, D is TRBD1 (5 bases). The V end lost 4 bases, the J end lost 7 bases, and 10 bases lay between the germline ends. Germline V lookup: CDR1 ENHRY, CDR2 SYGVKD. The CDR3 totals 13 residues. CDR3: CAISVGAAEKLFF. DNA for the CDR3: TGTGCCATCAGTGTAGGGGCAGCTGAAAAACTGTTTTTT.

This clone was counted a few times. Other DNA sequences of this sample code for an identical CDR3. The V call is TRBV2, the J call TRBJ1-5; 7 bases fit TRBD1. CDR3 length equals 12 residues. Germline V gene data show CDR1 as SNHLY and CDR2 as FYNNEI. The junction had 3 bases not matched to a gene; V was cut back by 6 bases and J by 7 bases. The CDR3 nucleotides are TGTGCCAGCAGCCAGGGGGAACAGCCCCAGCATTTT. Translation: CASSQGEQPQHF.

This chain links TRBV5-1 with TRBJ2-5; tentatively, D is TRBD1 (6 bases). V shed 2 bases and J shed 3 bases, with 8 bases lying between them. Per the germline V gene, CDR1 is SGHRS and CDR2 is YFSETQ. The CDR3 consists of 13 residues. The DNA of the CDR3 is TGCGCCAGCAGCTTAAGGGGGAAAGAGACCCAGTACTTC. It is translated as CASSLRGKETQYF. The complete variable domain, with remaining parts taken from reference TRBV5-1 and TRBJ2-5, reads KAGVTQTPRYLIKTRGQQVTLSCSPISGHRSVSWYQQTPGQGLQFLFEYFSETQRNKGNFPGRFSGRQFSNSRSEMNVSTLELGDSALYLCASSLRGKETQYFGPGTRLLVL.

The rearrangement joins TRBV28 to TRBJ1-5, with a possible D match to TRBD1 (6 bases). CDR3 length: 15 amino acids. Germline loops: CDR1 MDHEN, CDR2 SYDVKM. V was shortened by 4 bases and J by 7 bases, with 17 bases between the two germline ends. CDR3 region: CASSSNHGTPQPQHF. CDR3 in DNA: TGTGCCAGCAGTTCGAACCACGGGACACCCCAGCCCCAGCATTTT.

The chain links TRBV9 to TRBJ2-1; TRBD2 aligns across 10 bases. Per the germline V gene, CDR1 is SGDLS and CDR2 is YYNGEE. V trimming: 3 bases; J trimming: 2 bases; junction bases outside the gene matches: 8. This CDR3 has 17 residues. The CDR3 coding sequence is TGTGCCAGCAGCGCGACGATAGCGGGAGGAACCTACAATGAGCAGTTCTTC. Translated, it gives CASSATIAGGTYNEQFF. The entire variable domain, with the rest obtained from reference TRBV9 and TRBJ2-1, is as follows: DSGVTQTPKHLITATGQRVTLRCSPRSGDLSVYWYQQSLDQGLQFLIQYYNGEERAKGNILERFSAQQFPDLHSELNLSSLELGDSALYFCASSATIAGGTYNEQFFGPGTRLTVL.

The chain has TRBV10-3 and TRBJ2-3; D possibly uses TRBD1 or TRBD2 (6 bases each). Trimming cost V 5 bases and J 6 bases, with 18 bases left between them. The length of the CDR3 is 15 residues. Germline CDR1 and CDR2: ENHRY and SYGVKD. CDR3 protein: CAISTRDKGGDTQYF. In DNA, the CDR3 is TGTGCCATCAGTACCCGGGACAAAGGGGGGGATACGCAGTATTTT.

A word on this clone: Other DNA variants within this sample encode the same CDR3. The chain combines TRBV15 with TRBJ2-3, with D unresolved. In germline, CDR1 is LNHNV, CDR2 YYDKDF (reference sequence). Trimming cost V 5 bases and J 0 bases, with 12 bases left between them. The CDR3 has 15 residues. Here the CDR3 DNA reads TGTGCCACCAGCCGCGGTGGTGCTAGCACAGATACGCAGTATTTT. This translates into CATSRGGASTDTQYF.

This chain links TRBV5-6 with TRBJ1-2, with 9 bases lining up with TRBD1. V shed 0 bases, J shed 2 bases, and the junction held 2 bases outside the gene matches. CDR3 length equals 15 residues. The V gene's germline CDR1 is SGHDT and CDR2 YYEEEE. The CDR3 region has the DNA TGTGCCAGCAGCTTGGTAGACAGGGGGAACTATGGCTACACCTTC. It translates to CASSLVDRGNYGYTF.

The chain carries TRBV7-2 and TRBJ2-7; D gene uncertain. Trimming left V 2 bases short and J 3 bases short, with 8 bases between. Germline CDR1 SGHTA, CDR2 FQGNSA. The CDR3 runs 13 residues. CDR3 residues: CASSLWVDYEQYF. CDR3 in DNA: TGTGCCAGCAGCTTATGGGTTGACTACGAGCAGTACTTC.

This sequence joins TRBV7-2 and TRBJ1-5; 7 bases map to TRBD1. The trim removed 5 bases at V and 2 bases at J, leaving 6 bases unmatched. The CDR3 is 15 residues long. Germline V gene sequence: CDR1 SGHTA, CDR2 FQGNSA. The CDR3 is CASSVAGGGNQPQHF. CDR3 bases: TGTGCCAGCAGCGTCGCAGGGGGGGGCAATCAGCCCCAGCATTTT.

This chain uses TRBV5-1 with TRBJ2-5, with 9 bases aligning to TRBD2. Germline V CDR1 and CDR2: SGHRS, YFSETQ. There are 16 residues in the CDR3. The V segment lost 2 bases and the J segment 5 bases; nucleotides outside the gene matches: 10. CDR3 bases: TGCGCCAGCAGCTTCACCCTTAGCGGGAGAGGCGAGACCCAGTACTTC. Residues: CASSFTLSGRGETQYF.

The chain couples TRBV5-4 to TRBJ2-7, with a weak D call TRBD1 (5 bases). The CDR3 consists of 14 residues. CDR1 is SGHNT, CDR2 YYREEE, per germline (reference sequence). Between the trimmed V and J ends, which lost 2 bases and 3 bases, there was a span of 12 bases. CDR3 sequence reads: CASSFEQDNYEQYF. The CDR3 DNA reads TGTGCCAGCAGCTTCGAACAGGACAACTACGAGCAGTACTTC.

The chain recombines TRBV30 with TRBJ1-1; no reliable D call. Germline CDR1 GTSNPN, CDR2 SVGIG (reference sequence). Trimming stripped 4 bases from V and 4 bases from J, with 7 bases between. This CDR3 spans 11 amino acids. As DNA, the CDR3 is TGTGCCTGGAACCACGGCACTGAAGCTTTCTTT. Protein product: CAWNHGTEAFF.